This T cell receptor (beta chain) was obtained from a study of cytomegalovirus exposure and HLA in healthy donors. Note on this clone: The target antigen is unknown.

PCR used 60 Vbeta primers and 13 Jbeta primers. Measured with immunoSEQ multiplex PCR; TCRdb has only the in-frame clones, and not every one. This table holds 80,000 to 95,000 clones, approximately 85% found once. The V end was cut by 4 bases, the J end by 2 bases, with 10 bases between. Germline CDR1 SGHDT, CDR2 YYEEEE. This CDR3 contains 14 residues. The study, taken as a whole, reports: Solely CMV serostatus was available to characterize immune exposure. When analyzed later, a missense DCLRE1C variant was found to be linked to TCR beta V- and J-gene trimming.

The sample taken for sequencing was PBMCs. The receptor was isolated from a young woman in good health and CMV-seropositive. This rearrangement joins TRBV5-6 to TRBJ1-3; no firm D call. Here the CDR3 reads CASSTRLTGNTIYF. CDR3 nucleotide sequence: TGTGCCAGCAGCACTAGACTGACTGGAAACACCATATATTTT.